The 30 T cell receptor beta chains below come from one sample, sequenced in a study of T cell clonality in common variable immunodeficiency. Repertoires were generated with immunoSEQ multiplex PCR, while TCRdb's copy carries only in-frame clones and drops some. The sample includes approximately 44,000 clones, none of them occurring once. The specimen was peripheral blood mononuclear cells. The receptors were sampled from a person aged 18-70 years in good health.

This clone was picked up many times. Read coverage stops 3 residues before the CDR3 terminus; the germline J gene supplies the remainder. The rearrangement uses TRBV13 and TRBJ1-6; unclear D gene. The CDR3 runs 15 residues. V was pared by 2 bases and J by 5 bases, with 10 bases between. Germline loops: CDR1 PRHDT, CDR2 FYEKMQ (reference sequence). CDR3 bases read: TGTGCCAGCAGCTTAAATGCGGGGAATAATTCACCC. Translated: CASSLNAGNNSP. The full CDR3 sequence reads CASSLNAGNNSPLHF.

This clone was seen more than once but under ten times. With the read ending 3 residues before the CDR3 end, the germline J gene is used to fill in that end. The rearrangement joins TRBV5-1 to TRBJ1-1, with 9 bases that match TRBD1. The V and J ends lost 6 bases and 3 bases, in that order; junction bases with no gene match: 6. Per germline, CDR1 SGHRS and CDR2 YFSETQ. The CDR3 sequence is 14 residues long. Incomplete CDR3 DNA: TGCGCCAGCACTATGACAGGGGGGGACACTGAA. It codes for CASTMTGGDTE. In full, the CDR3 reads CASTMTGGDTEAFF.

This clone was observed at least ten times. Read coverage stops 3 residues before the CDR3 terminus; the germline J gene supplies the remainder. The J gene is TRBJ2-7, the V gene TRBV4-1; the D gene is possibly TRBD2 (6 bases). Germline V gives CDR1 MGHRA, CDR2 YSYEKL. The ends were cut back, 0 bases at V and 2 bases at J, with 11 bases in the middle. The CDR3 spans 15 residues. The CDR3 here is CASSQDGGPTYEQYF. CDR3 bases read: TGCGCCAGCAGCCAAGATGGAGGGCCGACCTACGAG.

This clone has a handful of counts. The read is 3 residues too short to cover the CDR3 end, so that end is filled in from the germline J gene. The chain recombines TRBV5-1 with TRBJ1-1; D unclear. This CDR3 is 14 amino acids long. Germline V CDR1 and CDR2: SGHRS, YFSETQ. V was trimmed by 4 bases and J by 4 bases, leaving 14 bases between them. The covered CDR3 bases are TGCGCCAGCAGCCGCTCGCGGCGGAGCACTGAA. Encoded protein: CASSRSRRSTE. In full, the CDR3 is CASSRSRRSTEAFF.

This clone came up a few times. Sequencing ends 3 residues short of the CDR3 end; the germline J gene provides the rest. The V call is TRBV18, the J call TRBJ2-1, with 12 bases that match TRBD1. After removal of 6 bases from V and 4 bases from J, the junction contained 19 bases not matched to a gene. This CDR3 is built from 20 residues. In germline, CDR1 is KGHSH, CDR2 LQKENI. CDR3 residues: CASSSPAGTGGQRNYNEQFF. The DNA read from the CDR3 is TGTGCCAGCTCTTCTCCAGCCGGGACAGGGGGCCAAAGAAATTACAATGAG.

There are many counts of this clone. The read halts 3 residues ahead of the CDR3 end, with the missing end drawn from the germline J gene. The chain couples TRBV20-1 to TRBJ2-3; TRBD2 aligns across 9 bases. Trimming took 5 bases from V and 1 from J; bases not matched to a gene: 4. The CDR3 spans 14 residues. The germline CDR1 and CDR2 sequences are DFQATT and SNEGSKA (reference sequence). CDR3 residues: CSAPAGGGTDTQYF. The DNA read from the CDR3 is TGCAGTGCTCCAGCGGGAGGAGGCACAGATACG.

This clone was counted ten times or more. The read stops 3 residues short of the end of the CDR3; the missing end is completed from the germline J gene. The chain couples TRBV7-2 to TRBJ1-2; TRBD1 agrees at 8 bases. CDR1 SGHTA and CDR2 FQGNSA come from the germline V gene. V shed 4 bases, J shed 6 bases, and the junction held 7 bases outside the gene matches. The CDR3 runs 14 residues. The CDR3 bases that were read are TGTGCCAGCAGCTCTCAGGGGGCGCTCGATGGC. This codes for CASSSQGALDG. The whole CDR3 sequence reads CASSSQGALDGYTF.

This clone showed up many times. The CDR3 extends 3 residues past the end of the read, so its final part is completed from the germline J gene. This chain connects TRBV6-1 to TRBJ1-4; D might be TRBD1 (5 bases). Trimming removed 2 bases at V and 10 bases at J, with 14 bases between. CDR1 and CDR2 (germline): MNHNS, SASEGT. The CDR3 length is 14 residues. CDR3 DNA (partial): TGTGCCAGCAGTGAACGGGACTCGGCTGGAAAA. This encodes CASSERDSAGK. The entire CDR3 reads CASSERDSAGKLFF.

A word on this clone: A far larger clone is off by one base, so a read error is likely. The read ends 3 residues shy of where the CDR3 ends; the end is completed using the germline J gene. The V and J genes are TRBV20-1 and TRBJ2-3; TRBD1 is a possible D gene (5 bases). Trimming cost V 0 bases and J 7 bases, with 20 bases left between them. Per the germline V gene, CDR1 is DFQATT and CDR2 is SNEGSKA (reference sequence). This CDR3 is built from 16 residues. The sequenced CDR3 bases are TGCAGTGCTAGAGAAGGGGTTGGGCGCCGGCGAAATACG. Its protein product is CSAREGVGRRRNT. The entire CDR3 protein is CSAREGVGRRRNTQYF.

This chain's CDR3 is CASSSGGGQMFTDTQYF. The CDR3 bases that were read are TGTGCCAGCAGCTCGGGGGGGGGACAGATGTTCACAGATACG. The V gene is TRBV7-8, the J gene TRBJ2-3; TRBD2 is a possible D gene (8 bases). Read sequence stops 3 residues before the CDR3 end, and the germline J gene provides the missing end. Per the germline V gene, CDR1 is SGHVS and CDR2 is FQNEAQ. The CDR3 spans 17 residues. Trimming removed 4 bases from V and 2 bases from J, with 19 bases in between.

This clone was seen ten or more times. The junction and the germline gene differ at one end; a read error may be behind it. The read ends 3 residues early relative to the CDR3; the germline J gene fills the gap. This rearrangement joins TRBV4-2 to TRBJ1-5; unclear D gene. The CDR3 consists of 13 residues. CDR1 and CDR2 (germline): LGHNA, YNFKEQ. The sequenced part of the CDR3 DNA is TGCGCCAGCAGCCTGGGCTTCAATCAGCCC. Translated, it gives CASSLGFNQP. The whole CDR3 protein reads CASSLGFNQPQHF.

This clone has a count of ten or more. This CDR3 is CASRVGQGAEQYF. The CDR3 DNA, read in part, is TGTGCCAGCAGGGTCGGACAGGGTGCCGAG. The J gene is TRBJ2-7, the V gene TRBV5-6; TRBD1 matches at 8 bases. The missing CDR3 end, 3 residues past where the read stops, is filled in from the germline J gene. This CDR3 is built from 13 residues. V was clipped by 5 bases and J by 6 bases; unmatched bases: 7. Germline lookup yields CDR1 SGHDT and CDR2 YYEEEE.

There are many counts of this clone. The CDR3 end lies 3 residues beyond the end of the read and is filled in from the germline J gene. The V call is TRBV6-2 or TRBV6-3, the J call TRBJ1-5; maybe TRBD1 (6 bases). CDR1 is MNHEY, CDR2 SVGEGT, per germline. The V end was cut by 6 bases, the J end by 6 bases, with 15 bases between. CDR3 size: 14 residues. The CDR3 sequence: CASSPAGTSQPQHF. CDR3 bases read: TGTGCCAGCAGCCCTGCCGGGACAAGTCAGCCC.

The sample holds many counts of this clone. The DNA ends 3 residues before the CDR3 does, and the rest of the CDR3 is filled in from the germline J gene. The V call is TRBV12-3 or TRBV12-4, the J call TRBJ1-2; tentatively, D is TRBD1 (5 bases). The CDR3 length is 13 residues. V lost 3 bases and J lost 7, with 12 bases in between. Incomplete CDR3 DNA: TGTGCCAGCAGTTTGGGGGGAGGCGGTGGC. This sequence encodes CASSLGGGGG. The full CDR3 sequence reads CASSLGGGGGYTF.

In this sample, this clone turned up many times. Incomplete CDR3 DNA: TGTGCCAGCAGTCCCAGGACAGGGGTCTATGGC. It specifies CASSPRTGVYG. The whole CDR3 protein reads CASSPRTGVYGYTF. The rearrangement links TRBV27 to TRBJ1-2, with 9 bases that match TRBD1. From the germline J gene comes the end of the CDR3, since the read stops 3 residues before it. Losses at the gene ends were 5 bases for V and 4 bases for J; bases not matched to a gene: 5. Germline V gene lookup returns CDR1 MNHEY and CDR2 SMNVEV (reference sequence). There are 14 residues in the CDR3.

This clone came up many times. The read terminates 3 residues ahead of where the CDR3 ends, so the germline J gene completes it. This chain links TRBV20-1 with TRBJ1-2; perhaps TRBD1 as D (5 bases). With 3 bases removed from V and 6 bases from J, the gap between germline ends came to 14 bases. The CDR3 is made up of 13 amino acids. CDR1 is DFQATT, CDR2 SNEGSKA, per germline (reference sequence). Incomplete CDR3 DNA: TGCAGTGCTAGTGGCGCAGGGAGCCATGGC. Protein sequence: CSASGAGSHG. The full CDR3 sequence reads CSASGAGSHGYTF.

This clone was seen ten or more times. The CDR3 extends 3 residues past the end of the read, so its final part is completed from the germline J gene. The chain employs TRBV5-1 and TRBJ2-7, with 13 bases aligning to TRBD2. V lost 4 bases and J lost 6; bases outside the gene matches: 4. Germline lookup yields CDR1 SGHRS and CDR2 YFSETQ. This CDR3 has 14 amino acids. The CDR3 bases that were read are TGCGCCAGCAGCGGGGGACTAGCGGGAAGCGAG. It codes for CASSGGLAGSE. The complete CDR3 protein is CASSGGLAGSEQYF.

This clone was detected ten times or more. The read stops 3 residues short of the end of the CDR3; the missing end is completed from the germline J gene. The gene calls are TRBV5-5 and TRBJ2-1, with 9 bases aligning to TRBD1. In germline, CDR1 is SGHKS, CDR2 YYEKEE (reference sequence). The CDR3 length is 15 residues. Trimming removed 4 bases from V and 6 bases from J; junction bases left unmatched: 8. The CDR3 protein is CASSQTGGFSNEQFF. The sequenced CDR3 bases are TGTGCCAGCAGCCAGACAGGGGGTTTTTCCAATGAG.

This clone has at least ten counts. The CDR3 extends 3 residues past the end of the read, so its final part is completed from the germline J gene. V usage is TRBV10-3 and J usage is TRBJ1-1; 7 nucleotides line up with TRBD1. Germline V gene sequence: CDR1 ENHRY, CDR2 SYGVKD. With V trimmed by 7 bases and J by 0 bases, 8 bases remained unmatched. This CDR3 has 15 amino acids. The CDR3 sequence is CAIKVAGGLNTEAFF. Partial CDR3 DNA: TGTGCCATCAAGGTCGCAGGGGGTTTGAACACTGAA.

This clone was counted many times. The read ends 3 residues early relative to the CDR3; the germline J gene fills the gap. J is TRBJ2-1 and V is TRBV7-8; perhaps TRBD2 as D (6 bases). Per the germline V gene, CDR1 is SGHVS and CDR2 is FQNEAQ. The CDR3 has 17 residues. V was clipped by 1 base and J by 3 bases, with 16 bases between them. The CDR3 sequence is CASSLGALLAGYNEQFF. The DNA read from the CDR3 is TGTGCCAGCAGCTTAGGGGCCCTACTAGCAGGCTACAATGAG.

The sample holds many counts of this clone. The CDR3 end falls 3 residues outside the read, so it is completed with the germline J gene. This chain joins TRBV20-1 and TRBJ2-7, with 10 positions matching TRBD2. CDR1 and CDR2 (germline): DFQATT, SNEGSKA (reference sequence). CDR3 length: 16 amino acids. With V trimmed by 0 bases and J by 4 bases, 9 bases remained unmatched. CDR3 region: CSARDPSGRALYEQYF. The DNA read from the CDR3 is TGCAGTGCTAGAGATCCCAGCGGGAGGGCCTTATACGAG.

There are many counts of this clone. The observed sequence ends 3 residues before the CDR3 terminus, with the missing tail filled in from the germline J gene. The chain carries TRBV11-3 and TRBJ2-3; possibly TRBD1 for D (5 bases). The V end was cut by 1 base, the J end by 3 bases, with 11 bases between. CDR3 size: 15 residues. Germline values: CDR1 SGHNT, CDR2 YENEEA. The CDR3 loop reads CASSLVIQVTDTQYF. CDR3 DNA, as far as it was read: TGTGCCAGCAGCTTAGTAATACAGGTGACAGATACG.

This clone was detected many times. The observed sequence ends 3 residues before the CDR3 terminus, with the missing tail filled in from the germline J gene. The chain is built from TRBV28 and TRBJ1-1; D gene ambiguous. CDR1 is MDHEN, CDR2 SYDVKM, per germline. CDR3 length equals 14 residues. V lost 1 base, J lost 1 base, and 7 bases lay in between. The CDR3 here is CASSLSAGNTEAFF. The CDR3 bases that were read are TGTGCCAGCAGTTTATCGGCAGGGAACACTGAA. Looking up the rest from reference TRBV28 and TRBJ1-1 gives the full variable domain: DVKVTQSSRYLVKRTGEKVFLECVQDMDHENMFWYRQDPGLGLRLIYFSYDVKMKEKGDIPEGYSVSREKKERFSLILESASTNQTSMYLCASSLSAGNTEAFFGQGTRLTVV.

In its sample, this clone was seen many times. Read sequence stops 3 residues before the CDR3 end, and the germline J gene provides the missing end. The chain uses TRBV11-3 and TRBJ2-3; TRBD1 matches 8 bases. The CDR3 loop spans 14 amino acids. With V trimmed by 1 base and J by 6 bases, 3 bases remained unmatched. Germline V CDR1 and CDR2: SGHNT, YENEEA. CDR3 protein: CASSLGRGQDTQYF. The covered CDR3 bases are TGTGCCAGCAGCTTAGGCAGGGGGCAGGATACG.

Ten or more counts support this clone. The read terminates 3 residues before the CDR3 end, so the remaining end is supplied by the germline J gene. The rearrangement links TRBV9 to TRBJ2-7, with 11 bases lining up with TRBD1. V shed 4 bases, J shed 6 bases, and the junction held 9 bases outside the gene matches. CDR3 size: 15 residues. CDR1 is SGDLS and CDR2 is YYNGEE in the germline V gene. CDR3: CASSIQPGQGGEQYF. The DNA read from the CDR3 is TGTGCCAGCAGCATACAACCGGGACAGGGGGGCGAG. Drawing the rest from reference TRBV9 and TRBJ2-7, the complete variable domain is DSGVTQTPKHLITATGQRVTLRCSPRSGDLSVYWYQQSLDQGLQFLIQYYNGEERAKGNILERFSAQQFPDLHSELNLSSLELGDSALYFCASSIQPGQGGEQYFGPGTRLTVT.

This clone was detected a few times. Read sequence stops 3 residues before the CDR3 end, and the germline J gene provides the missing end. This sequence joins TRBV13 and TRBJ1-6; D gene unclear. Trimming pared 5 bases from V and 10 bases from J, leaving 9 bases between. The CDR3 is made up of 12 amino acids. Germline assignment: CDR1 PRHDT and CDR2 FYEKMQ (reference sequence). The CDR3 DNA, read in part, is TGTGCCAGCAGCAGACAACACTCACCC. It encodes CASSRQHSP. The whole CDR3 region reads CASSRQHSPLHF. The complete variable domain, with remaining parts taken from reference TRBV13 and TRBJ1-6, reads AAGVIQSPRHLIKEKRETATLKCYPIPRHDTVYWYQQGPGQDPQFLISFYEKMQSDKGSIPDRFSAQQFSDYHSELNMSSLELGDSALYFCASSRQHSPLHFGNGTRLTVT.

Ten or more counts support this clone. One end of the junction fails to match germline, which may point to a read error. The CDR3 end is not reached by the read, which stops 3 residues before it; the germline J gene fills it in. J is TRBJ2-5 and V is TRBV7-7; 10 bases are a match to TRBD2. Germline-derived CDR1 and CDR2 are SSHAT and FNYEAQ (reference sequence). CDR3 length equals 16 residues. Partial CDR3 DNA: TGTGCTAGCAGCTTTAAATCAGCGGGAGGGTTGGAGACC. Translating it yields CASSFKSAGGLET. The complete CDR3 protein is CASSFKSAGGLETQYF.

The table lists this clone with many counts. This CDR3 is CASSSGTSVDNEQFF. CDR3 DNA, as far as it was read: TGTGCCAGCAGCTCCGGGACTAGCGTCGACAATGAG. The chain is built from TRBV7-3 and TRBJ2-1; 10 bases match TRBD2. The missing CDR3 end, 3 residues past where the read stops, is filled in from the germline J gene. V was pared by 4 bases and J by 5 bases, with 5 bases of the junction left unmatched. The germline V gene has CDR1 SGHTA and CDR2 FQGTGA. The CDR3 is 15 residues long.

In this sample, this clone turned up many times. Read sequence stops 3 residues before the CDR3 end, and the germline J gene provides the missing end. V is TRBV12-5 and J is TRBJ1-1; TRBD1 aligns across 8 bases. CDR1 is LGHNT and CDR2 is FRNRAP in the germline V gene. V dropped 3 bases and J dropped 4; count of bases not matched to a gene: 4. This CDR3 has 14 residues. This CDR3 reads CASGFSDRATEAFF. The part of the CDR3 DNA that was read is TGTGCTAGTGGTTTCTCGGACAGGGCCACTGAA.

This clone has at least ten counts. The CDR3 extends 3 residues past the end of the read, so its final part is completed from the germline J gene. The rearrangement joins TRBV5-1 to TRBJ2-2; D may be TRBD1 (6 bases). The CDR3 is 16 residues long. Germline loops: CDR1 SGHRS, CDR2 YFSETQ. V was clipped by 3 bases and J by 1 base, with 13 bases between them. The CDR3 sequence: CASSWLGARNTGELFF. The DNA read from the CDR3 is TGCGCCAGCAGCTGGTTGGGGGCCAGGAACACCGGGGAG.